A selection of T cell receptor beta chains follows, all from one sample in a study of CD8 T cells in Susac syndrome. TCRdb passed the immunoSEQ multiplex PCR reads through MiXCR, listing each CDR3 protein once. The sample consists of approximately 70,000 distinct CDR3 sequences, just over 95% of them appearing once. Sequencing was done on a sample of CD4+ T cells from PBMCs. The receptors were gathered from a human donor with multiple sclerosis. CDR3s leave out the opening cysteine and the closing phenylalanine or tryptophan. Fields, in order: V gene, J gene, CDR3 length, CDR3 protein.

>TRBV24-1|TRBJ1-5|12
ATSGARVNQPQH
>TRBV29-1|TRBJ1-1|12
SAGGVRETGEAF
>TRBV11-2|TRBJ2-5|12
ASSLGSQSETQY
>TRBV20-1|TRBJ2-3|14
SARVLAGGSPDTQY
>TRBV2|TRBJ1-2|12
ASSEMGKSYGYT
>TRBV4-3|TRBJ1-4|15
ASSQDPNSGTREKLF
>TRBV7-2|TRBJ2-7|14
ASSSPPGGNNYEQY
>TRBV15|TRBJ2-4|17
ATSRDLAGESTAKNIQY
>TRBV2|TRBJ2-1|11
AQWDEGRNEQF
>TRBV29-1|TRBJ2-2|13
SVARASGNTGELF
>TRBV5-6|TRBJ2-6|12
ASSLGFGANVLT
>TRBV11-1|TRBJ2-5|13
ASSVSGQGGETQY
>TRBV19|TRBJ1-1|13
ASSRSRDRAAEAF
>TRBV4-1|TRBJ2-6|16
ASSPITDGASGANVLT
>TRBV7-8|TRBJ2-2|14
ASSLWRRGHTGELF
>TRBV29-1|TRBJ2-7|10
SVARGLYEQY
>TRBV28|TRBJ2-7|11
ATRDRSSYEQY
>TRBV12-3/TRBV12-4|TRBJ2-5|13
ASSLASSEVETQY
>TRBV7-9|TRBJ1-5|11
ASSSGWNQPQH
>TRBV12-3/TRBV12-4|TRBJ1-1|9
ASSTYTEAF
>TRBV6-5|TRBJ1-1|13
ASSYSAGMNTEAF
>TRBV4-1|TRBJ2-1|14
ASSMTGMFLYNEQF
>TRBV20-1|TRBJ2-3|13
SANGGAGSTDTQY
>TRBV30|TRBJ1-1|12
AWSDRAIGTEAF
>TRBV12-3/TRBV12-4|TRBJ1-2|10
ASSRNNYGYT
>TRBV7-8|TRBJ2-7|12
ASSPWRVSYEQY
>TRBV4-1|TRBJ1-5|13
ASSQEWADNQPQH
>TRBV7-9|TRBJ2-1|13
ASSLGTGNYNEQF
>TRBV7-3|TRBJ2-3|12
ASSPSAWGDTQY
>TRBV4-1|TRBJ1-6|13
ASSPGQGDNSPLH
>TRBV12-3/TRBV12-4|TRBJ2-1|9
ASSLGNEQF
>TRBV18|TRBJ2-3|12
ASLEAVSTDTQY
>TRBV20-1|TRBJ2-3|11
SARGGAQDTQY
>TRBV29-1|TRBJ1-4|12
SVGVNGVGEKLF
>TRBV19|TRBJ2-5|12
ATSRGGSLETQY
>TRBV6-1|TRBJ2-5|9
ASRAGGAQY
>TRBV18|TRBJ2-1|14
ASSPRPGGSYNEQF
>TRBV20-1|TRBJ2-2|12
SARRTGNTGELF